The sequence of this T cell receptor (beta chain) was determined in a study of beta chain features in type 1 diabetes. This CDR3 spans 16 amino acids. Germline CDR1 and CDR2: SGDLS and YYNGEE. Unmatched junction bases numbered 13, after V lost 3 bases and J lost 7 bases. Reverse transcription of all isolated RNA meant that expressed TCRB transcripts were sequenced. TCRdb's copy holds only in-frame clones and misses some; the assay was immunoSEQ multiplex PCR. The table records about 360,000 clones, around 12% of them present only once. Each sorted population was over 95% pure. Points from the study as a whole: TCRB CDR3 length was moderately but significantly reduced in all four CD4+ subsets of Type 1 diabetes patients.

The sample holds a few counts of this clone. Its antigen is still unknown. The sample consisted of naive CD4+ T cells from blood. V usage is TRBV9 and J usage is TRBJ2-7; 10 bases agree with TRBD1. The clonotype was recovered from a man younger than 35 in good health. The CDR3 spells CASSATGGLPEGEQYF. CDR3 nucleotide sequence: TGTGCCAGCAGCGCGACAGGGGGCCTCCCCGAGGGGGAGCAGTACTTC.